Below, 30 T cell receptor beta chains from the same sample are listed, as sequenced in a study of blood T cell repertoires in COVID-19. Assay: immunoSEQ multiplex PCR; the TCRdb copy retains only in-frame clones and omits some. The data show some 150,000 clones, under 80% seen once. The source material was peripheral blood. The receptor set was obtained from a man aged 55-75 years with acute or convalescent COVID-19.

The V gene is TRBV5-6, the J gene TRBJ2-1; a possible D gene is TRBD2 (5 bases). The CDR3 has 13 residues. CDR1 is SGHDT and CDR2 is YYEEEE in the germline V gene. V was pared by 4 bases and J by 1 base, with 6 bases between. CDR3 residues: CASSGGSYNEQFF. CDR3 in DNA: TGTGCCAGCAGCGGAGGATCCTACAATGAGCAGTTCTTC.

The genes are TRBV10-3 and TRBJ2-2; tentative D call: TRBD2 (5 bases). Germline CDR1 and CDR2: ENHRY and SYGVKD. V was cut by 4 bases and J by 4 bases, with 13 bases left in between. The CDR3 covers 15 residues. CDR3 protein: CAISVDSLGTGELFF. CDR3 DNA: TGTGCCATCAGTGTGGACTCCCTGGGCACCGGGGAGCTGTTTTTT.

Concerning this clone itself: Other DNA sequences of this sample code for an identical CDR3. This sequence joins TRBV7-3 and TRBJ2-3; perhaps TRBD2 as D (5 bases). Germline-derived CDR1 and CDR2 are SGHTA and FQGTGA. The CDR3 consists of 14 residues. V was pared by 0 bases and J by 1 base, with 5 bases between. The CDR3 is CASSLTSGTDTQYF. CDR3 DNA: TGTGCCAGCAGCTTAACTAGCGGCACAGATACGCAGTATTTT.

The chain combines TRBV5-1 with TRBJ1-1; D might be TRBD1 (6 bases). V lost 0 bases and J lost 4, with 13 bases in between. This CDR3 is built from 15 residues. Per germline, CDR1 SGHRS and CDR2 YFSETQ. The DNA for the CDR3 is TGCGCCAGCAGCTTGGGTGGGGGCTCAGGCACTGAAGCTTTCTTT. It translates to CASSLGGGSGTEAFF.

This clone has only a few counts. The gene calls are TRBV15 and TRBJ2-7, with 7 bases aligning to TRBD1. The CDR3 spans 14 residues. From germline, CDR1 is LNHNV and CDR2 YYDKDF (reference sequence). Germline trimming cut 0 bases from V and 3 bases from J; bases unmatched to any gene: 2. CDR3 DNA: TGTGCCACCAGCAGAGATGACAGGGACTACGAGCAGTACTTC. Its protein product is CATSRDDRDYEQYF.

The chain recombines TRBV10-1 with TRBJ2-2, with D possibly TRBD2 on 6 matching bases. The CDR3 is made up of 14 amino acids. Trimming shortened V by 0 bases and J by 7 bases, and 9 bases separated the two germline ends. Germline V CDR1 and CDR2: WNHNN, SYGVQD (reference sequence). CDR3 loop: CASSESRGIGELFF. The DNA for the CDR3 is TGCGCCAGCAGTGAGTCCCGGGGGATCGGGGAGCTGTTTTTT.

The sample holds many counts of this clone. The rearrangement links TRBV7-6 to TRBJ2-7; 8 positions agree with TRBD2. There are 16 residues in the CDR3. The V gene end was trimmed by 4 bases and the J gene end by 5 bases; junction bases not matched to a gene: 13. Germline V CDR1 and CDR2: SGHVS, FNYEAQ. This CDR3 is CASSSPWGVAGNEQYF. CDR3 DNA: TGTGCCAGCAGCTCCCCTTGGGGGGTAGCGGGAAACGAGCAGTACTTC.

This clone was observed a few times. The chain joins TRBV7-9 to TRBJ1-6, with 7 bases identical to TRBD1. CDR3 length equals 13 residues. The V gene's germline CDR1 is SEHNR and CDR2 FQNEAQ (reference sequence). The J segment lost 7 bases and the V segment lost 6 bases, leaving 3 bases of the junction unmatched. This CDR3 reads CASRTGPNSPLHF. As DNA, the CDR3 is TGTGCCAGCAGGACAGGGCCCAATTCACCCCTCCACTTT. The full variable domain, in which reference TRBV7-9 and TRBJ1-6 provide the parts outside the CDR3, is DTGVSQNPRHKITKRGQNVTFRCDPISEHNRLYWYRQTLGQGPEFLTYFQNEAQLEKSRLLSDRFSAERPKGSFSTLEIQRTEQGDSAMYLCASRTGPNSPLHFGNGTRLTVT.

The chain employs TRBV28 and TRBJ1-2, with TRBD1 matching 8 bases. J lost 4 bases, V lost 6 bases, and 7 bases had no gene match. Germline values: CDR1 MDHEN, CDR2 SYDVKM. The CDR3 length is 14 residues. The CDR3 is CASRRTGLGYGYTF. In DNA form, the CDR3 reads TGTGCCAGCAGAAGGACAGGGTTAGGCTATGGCTACACCTTC.

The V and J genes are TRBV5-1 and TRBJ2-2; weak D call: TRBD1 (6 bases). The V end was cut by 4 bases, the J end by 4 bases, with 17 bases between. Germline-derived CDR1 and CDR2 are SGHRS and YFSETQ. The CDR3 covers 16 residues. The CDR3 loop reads CASSTLTGYTTGELFF. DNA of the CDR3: TGCGCCAGCAGCACCCTTACAGGGTACACCACCGGGGAGCTGTTTTTT.

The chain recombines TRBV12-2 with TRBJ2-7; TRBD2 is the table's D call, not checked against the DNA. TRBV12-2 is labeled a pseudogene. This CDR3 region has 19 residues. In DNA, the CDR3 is TGTGCAAGTCGCTCCTCCCCCGGGGTAGCGGGACTTTACTCCTACGAGCAGTACTTC. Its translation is CASRSSPGVAGLYSYEQYF.

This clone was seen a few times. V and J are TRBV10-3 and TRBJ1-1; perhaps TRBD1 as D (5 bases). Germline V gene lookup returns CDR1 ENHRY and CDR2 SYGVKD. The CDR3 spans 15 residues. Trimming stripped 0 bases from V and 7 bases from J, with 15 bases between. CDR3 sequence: CAISESGGDQHEAFF. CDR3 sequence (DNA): TGTGCCATCAGTGAGTCTGGGGGGGACCAACATGAAGCTTTCTTT.

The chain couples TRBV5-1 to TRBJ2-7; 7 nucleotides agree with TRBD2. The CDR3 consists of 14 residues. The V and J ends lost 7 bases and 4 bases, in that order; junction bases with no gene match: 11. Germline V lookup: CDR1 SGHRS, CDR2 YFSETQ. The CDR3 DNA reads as TGCGCCAGCGGACTGACTAGCAGCCCTTACGAGCAGTACTTC. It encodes CASGLTSSPYEQYF.

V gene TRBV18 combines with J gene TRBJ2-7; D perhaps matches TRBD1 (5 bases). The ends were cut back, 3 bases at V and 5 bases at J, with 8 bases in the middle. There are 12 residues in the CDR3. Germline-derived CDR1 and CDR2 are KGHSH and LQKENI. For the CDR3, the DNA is TGTGCCAGCTCACCCAGGGCCCACGAGCAGTACTTC. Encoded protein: CASSPRAHEQYF. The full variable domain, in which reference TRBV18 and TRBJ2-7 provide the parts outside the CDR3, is NAGVMQNPRHLVRRRGQEARLRCSPMKGHSHVYWYRQLPEEGLKFMVYLQKENIIDESGMPKERFSAEFPKEGPSILRIQQVVRGDSAAYFCASSPRAHEQYFGPGTRLTVT.

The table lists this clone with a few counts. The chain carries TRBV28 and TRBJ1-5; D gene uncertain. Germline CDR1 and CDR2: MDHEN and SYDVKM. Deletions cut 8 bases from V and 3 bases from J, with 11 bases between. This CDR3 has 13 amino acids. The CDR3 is CASSSDTNQPQHF. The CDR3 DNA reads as TGTGCCAGCTCGTCTGACACCAATCAGCCCCAGCATTTT.

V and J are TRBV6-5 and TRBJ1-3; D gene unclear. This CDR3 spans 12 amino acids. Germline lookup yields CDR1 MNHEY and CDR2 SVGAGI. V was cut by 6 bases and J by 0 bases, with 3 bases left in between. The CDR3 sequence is CASRRSGNTIYF. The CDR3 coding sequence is TGTGCCAGCAGGCGCTCTGGAAACACCATATATTTT.

This chain's CDR3 is CASRPSGNNEQFF. The CDR3 DNA reads as TGTGCCAGCAGGCCCAGCGGGAACAATGAGCAGTTCTTC. V usage is TRBV6-6 and J usage is TRBJ2-1, with TRBD2 identical over 7 bases. Unmatched junction bases numbered 4, after V lost 6 bases and J lost 5 bases. Germline V gives CDR1 MNHNY, CDR2 SVGAGI (reference sequence). The CDR3 is 13 amino acids.

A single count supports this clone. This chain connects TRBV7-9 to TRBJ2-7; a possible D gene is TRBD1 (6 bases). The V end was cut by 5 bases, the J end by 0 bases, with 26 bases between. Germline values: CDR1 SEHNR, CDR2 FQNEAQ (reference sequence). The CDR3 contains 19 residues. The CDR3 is CASSPGFSTGLGFSYEQYF. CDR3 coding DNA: TGTGCCAGCAGCCCCGGGTTTTCAACAGGGTTGGGGTTCTCCTACGAGCAGTACTTC.

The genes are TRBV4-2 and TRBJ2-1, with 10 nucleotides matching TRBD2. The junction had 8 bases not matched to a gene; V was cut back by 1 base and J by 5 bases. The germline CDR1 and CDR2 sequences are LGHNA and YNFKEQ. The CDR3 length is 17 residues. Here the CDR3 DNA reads TGTGCCAGCAGCCAAGTTAGCGGGAGGACCGGAAACAATGAGCAGTTCTTC. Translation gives CASSQVSGRTGNNEQFF.

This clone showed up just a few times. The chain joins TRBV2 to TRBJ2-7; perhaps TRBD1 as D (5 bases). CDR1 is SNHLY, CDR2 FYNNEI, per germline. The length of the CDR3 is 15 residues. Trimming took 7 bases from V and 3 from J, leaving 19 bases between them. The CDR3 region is CASTPDKGPGYEQYF. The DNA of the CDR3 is TGTGCCAGCACCCCGGACAAGGGGCCAGGCTACGAGCAGTACTTC.

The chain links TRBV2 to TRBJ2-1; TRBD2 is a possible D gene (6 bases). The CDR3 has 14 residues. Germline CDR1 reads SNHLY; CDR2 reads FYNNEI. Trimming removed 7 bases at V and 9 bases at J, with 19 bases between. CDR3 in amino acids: CASKRAGGPGEQFF. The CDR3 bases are TGTGCCAGCAAGAGAGCGGGCGGGCCCGGTGAGCAGTTCTTC.

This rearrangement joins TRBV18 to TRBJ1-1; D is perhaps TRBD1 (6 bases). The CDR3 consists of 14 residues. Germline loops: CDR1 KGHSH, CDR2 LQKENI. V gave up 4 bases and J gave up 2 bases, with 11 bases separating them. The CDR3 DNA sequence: TGTGCCAGCTCACGCAACAGGGACAACACTGAAGCTTTCTTT. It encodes CASSRNRDNTEAFF.

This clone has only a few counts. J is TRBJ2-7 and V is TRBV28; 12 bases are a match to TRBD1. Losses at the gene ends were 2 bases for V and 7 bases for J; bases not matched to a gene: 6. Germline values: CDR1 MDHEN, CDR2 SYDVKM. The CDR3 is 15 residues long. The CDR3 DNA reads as TGTGCCAGCAGTTTAGGGGGACAGGGGGCGCGAGAGCAGTACTTC. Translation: CASSLGGQGAREQYF.

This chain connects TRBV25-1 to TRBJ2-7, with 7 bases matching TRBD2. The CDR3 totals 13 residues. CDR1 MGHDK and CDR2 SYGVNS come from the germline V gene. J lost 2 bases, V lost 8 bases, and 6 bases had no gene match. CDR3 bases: TGTGCCAGCGGGGGGGGAGTTACCTACGAGCAGTACTTC. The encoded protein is CASGGGVTYEQYF.

The CDR3 spells CASSSQGARGYTF. CDR3 DNA: TGTGCCAGCAGTTCCCAGGGGGCGCGTGGCTACACCTTC. The chain joins TRBV28 to TRBJ1-2; 8 bases match TRBD1. CDR3 length: 13 residues. Germline values: CDR1 MDHEN, CDR2 SYDVKM. V lost 4 bases and J lost 7; bases outside the gene matches: 5.

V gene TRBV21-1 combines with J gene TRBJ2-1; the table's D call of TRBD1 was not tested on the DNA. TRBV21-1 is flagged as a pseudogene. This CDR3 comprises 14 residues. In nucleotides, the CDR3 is TGTGCCAGCAGCAAGGGGCTGGGTTACAATGAGCAGTTCTTC. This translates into CASSKGLGYNEQFF.

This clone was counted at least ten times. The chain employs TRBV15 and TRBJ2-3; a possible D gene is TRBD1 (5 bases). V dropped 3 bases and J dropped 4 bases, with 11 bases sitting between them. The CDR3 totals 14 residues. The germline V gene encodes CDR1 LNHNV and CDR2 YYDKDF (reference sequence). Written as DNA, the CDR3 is TGTGCCACCAGCAGTCCGGCGACAGCAGATACGCAGTATTTT. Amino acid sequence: CATSSPATADTQYF.

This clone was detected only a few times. CDR3 protein: CASSLGGANEQFF. CDR3 nucleotides: TGTGCCAGCAGCTTAGGCGGGGCCAATGAGCAGTTCTTC. The chain carries TRBV7-9 and TRBJ2-1, with a tentative D call TRBD2 (6 bases). Trimming stripped 1 base from V and 6 bases from J, with 7 bases between. From germline, CDR1 is SEHNR and CDR2 FQNEAQ (reference sequence). This CDR3 is 13 amino acids long.

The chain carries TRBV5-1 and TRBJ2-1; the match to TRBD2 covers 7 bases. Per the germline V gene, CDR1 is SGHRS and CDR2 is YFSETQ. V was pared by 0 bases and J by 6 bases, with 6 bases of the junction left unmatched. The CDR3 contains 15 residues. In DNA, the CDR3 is TGCGCCAGCAGCTTGGAACTAGCGCCCGGCAATGAGCAGTTCTTC. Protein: CASSLELAPGNEQFF.

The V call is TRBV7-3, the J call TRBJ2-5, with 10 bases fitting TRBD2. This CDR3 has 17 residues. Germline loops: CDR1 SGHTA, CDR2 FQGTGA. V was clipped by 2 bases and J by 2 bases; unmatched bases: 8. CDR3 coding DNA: TGTGCCAGCAGCTTAGGGTTAGCGGGAGGCGCTCAAGAGACCCAGTACTTC. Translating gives CASSLGLAGGAQETQYF. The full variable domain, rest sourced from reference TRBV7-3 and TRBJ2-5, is GAGVSQTPSNKVTEKGKYVELRCDPISGHTALYWYRQSLGQGPEFLIYFQGTGAADDSGLPNDRFFAVRPEGSVSTLKIQRTERGDSAVYLCASSLGLAGGAQETQYFGPGTRLLVL.